A single sample is the source of the 30 T cell receptor beta chains below, sequenced in a study of Ad26.COV2.S vaccination and SARS-CoV-2 variants. Data came from immunoSEQ multiplex PCR; TCRdb stores just in-frame clones and leaves some out. The repertoire has roughly 700,000 clones, 80% to 90% of them found once; the top ten carry 1.5%. Sample treatment: roughly 18 received Ad26.COV2.S at low or high dose, single or two shots; about 5 received placebo; per-sample allocation not given. Day 63 after the first injection of vaccine or placebo was the sampling time. The sequenced sample was peripheral blood, obtained in a trial of Ad26.COV2.S vaccine versus placebo. Every receptor here comes from a person aged 18-60 years who received the Ad26.COV2.S COVID-19 vaccine or a placebo.

The V and J genes are TRBV2 and TRBJ2-3; D call uncertain. Trimming stripped 3 bases from V and 1 base from J, with 20 bases between. The CDR3 loop spans 18 amino acids. CDR1 SNHLY and CDR2 FYNNEI come from the germline V gene. DNA of the CDR3: TGTGCCAGCAGTGATGGTTTAGGGCCAAGACACGGCACAGATACGCAGTATTTT. The encoded protein is CASSDGLGPRHGTDTQYF.

This sequence joins TRBV11-2 and TRBJ2-5, with D perhaps matching TRBD1 (5 bases). This CDR3 region has 13 residues. Germline V CDR1 and CDR2: SGHAT, FQNNGV. Between the trimmed V and J ends, which lost 3 bases and 5 bases, there was a span of 10 bases. The CDR3, as DNA: TGTGCCAGCAGCTTCGACAGCTGGGAGACCCAGTACTTC. Translated, it gives CASSFDSWETQYF.

The chain is built from TRBV19 and TRBJ2-7; D unresolved. Germline V lookup: CDR1 LNHDA, CDR2 SQIVND (reference sequence). This CDR3 is 13 amino acids long. Trimming pared 3 bases from V and 3 bases from J, leaving 9 bases between. The chain's CDR3 is CASSILGNYEQYF. The CDR3 coding sequence is TGTGCCAGTAGTATCTTGGGGAACTACGAGCAGTACTTC.

This clone was detected only a few times. The V and J genes are TRBV5-4 and TRBJ1-6, with 9 bases fitting TRBD1. V lost 0 bases and J lost 8; bases outside the gene matches: 0. There are 14 residues in the CDR3. Per the germline V gene, CDR1 is SGHNT and CDR2 is YYREEE (reference sequence). The CDR3 is CASSLGTGDSPLHF. Here the CDR3 DNA reads TGTGCCAGCAGCTTGGGGACAGGGGATTCACCCCTCCACTTT.

The chain uses TRBV5-1 and TRBJ2-1, with 7 bases identical to TRBD1. V shed 6 bases, J shed 5 bases, and the junction held 11 bases outside the gene matches. Germline V gives CDR1 SGHRS, CDR2 YFSETQ. CDR3 length: 15 residues. The CDR3, as DNA: TGCGCCAGCACCACGTGGACAGGTCCCAACAATGAGCAGTTCTTC. Its translation: CASTTWTGPNNEQFF.

V is TRBV30 and J is TRBJ2-1, with 7 bases fitting TRBD1. In germline, CDR1 is GTSNPN, CDR2 SVGIG (reference sequence). V lost 3 bases, J lost 6 bases, and 8 bases stayed unmatched. The CDR3 runs to 14 residues. As DNA, the CDR3 is TGTGCCTGGAGGAGACACAGGGGATCCAATGAGCAGTTCTTC. This translates into CAWRRHRGSNEQFF.

The V call is TRBV14, the J call TRBJ2-1, with D possibly matching TRBD2 (7 bases). The germline CDR1 and CDR2 sequences are SGHDN and FVKESK. The CDR3 loop spans 15 amino acids. V shed 0 bases and J shed 9 bases, with 15 bases lying between them. This CDR3 is CASSQETGRGGEQFF. CDR3 bases: TGTGCCAGCAGCCAAGAGACAGGCCGCGGGGGTGAGCAGTTCTTC.

The chain employs TRBV15 and TRBJ2-7, with D perhaps matching TRBD2 (5 bases). The CDR3 loop spans 15 amino acids. V was clipped by 0 bases and J by 1 base, with 10 bases between them. CDR1 LNHNV and CDR2 YYDKDF come from the germline V gene (reference sequence). CDR3 protein: CATSRDIGESYEQYF. Written as DNA, the CDR3 is TGTGCCACCAGCAGAGATATCGGGGAATCCTACGAGCAGTACTTC.

This chain links TRBV10-2 with TRBJ2-2, with 11 bases fitting TRBD2. The CDR3 contains 17 residues. J gave up 6 bases and V 6 bases, and 12 bases lay outside the gene matches. CDR1 is WSHSY, CDR2 SAAADI, per germline. The DNA for the CDR3 is TGCGCCAGCAGCTCGTTGGTCGTAGCGGGAGGGCCCGGGGAGCTGTTTTTT. Protein sequence: CASSSLVVAGGPGELFF.

This clone came up a few times. This chain joins TRBV5-6 and TRBJ1-2; D is uncertain. Per the germline V gene, CDR1 is SGHDT and CDR2 is YYEEEE. Between the trimmed V and J ends, which lost 1 base and 4 bases, there was a span of 11 bases. The CDR3 is 14 residues long. The CDR3 region has the DNA TGTGCCAGCAGCTTGTGGCTGGGAAGCTATGGCTACACCTTC. It codes for CASSLWLGSYGYTF. Together with reference TRBV5-6 and TRBJ1-2, the CDR3 gives the full variable domain: DAGVTQSPTHLIKTRGQQVTLRCSPKSGHDTVSWYQQALGQGPQFIFQYYEEEERQRGNFPDRFSGHQFPNYSSELNVNALLLGDSALYLCASSLWLGSYGYTFGSGTRLTVV.

The rearrangement uses TRBV10-3 and TRBJ1-6; 11 nucleotides line up with TRBD1. V shed 6 bases and J 10 bases; nucleotides not matched to a gene: 8. The CDR3 is 15 residues long. Germline CDR1 reads ENHRY; CDR2 reads SYGVKD. The CDR3 loop is CAIRPGQGEQSPLHF. CDR3 nucleotide sequence: TGTGCCATCAGGCCGGGACAGGGGGAACAATCACCCCTCCACTTT.

The chain is built from TRBV30 and TRBJ2-7, with no clear D. The germline V gene encodes CDR1 GTSNPN and CDR2 SVGIG (reference sequence). V was shortened by 2 bases and J by 7 bases, with 9 bases between the two germline ends. This CDR3 has 11 residues. The CDR3 region is CAWSTSVEQYF. DNA of the CDR3: TGTGCCTGGAGTACATCAGTAGAGCAGTACTTC.

This clone was recorded once. The rearrangement links TRBV25-1 to TRBJ2-4, with 8 bases aligning to TRBD2. V was pared by 4 bases and J by 8 bases, with 10 bases of the junction left unmatched. This CDR3 spans 15 amino acids. In germline, CDR1 is MGHDK, CDR2 SYGVNS. The CDR3: CASSGGGGLRDIQYF. The CDR3 nucleotides read TGTGCCAGCAGTGGTGGCGGGGGGCTGCGAGACATTCAGTACTTC.

The chain has TRBV5-6 and TRBJ2-1; 8 bases map to TRBD2. CDR1 SGHDT and CDR2 YYEEEE come from the germline V gene. V trimming: 3 bases; J trimming: 7 bases; junction bases outside the gene matches: 12. The CDR3 has 16 residues. CDR3 protein: CASSWGTGGRWNEQFF. Written as DNA, the CDR3 is TGTGCCAGCAGCTGGGGGACTGGCGGGAGGTGGAATGAGCAGTTCTTC.

This chain links TRBV30 with TRBJ1-5; tentatively, D is TRBD1 (6 bases). V dropped 3 bases and J dropped 5 bases, with 11 bases sitting between them. Germline V gives CDR1 GTSNPN, CDR2 SVGIG (reference sequence). The length of the CDR3 is 13 residues. The CDR3 DNA sequence: TGTGCCTGGAGACAGGGATGGGATCAGCCCCAGCATTTT. Translated: CAWRQGWDQPQHF. The variable domain in full, with the rest retrieved from reference TRBV30 and TRBJ1-5, is SQTIHQWPATLVQPVGSPLSLECTVEGTSNPNLYWYRQAAGRGLQLLFYSVGIGQISSEVPQNLSASRPQDRQFILSSKKLLLSDSGFYLCAWRQGWDQPQHFGDGTRLSIL.

The V call is TRBV19, the J call TRBJ1-5; TRBD1 agrees at 8 bases. Germline V gives CDR1 LNHDA, CDR2 SQIVND (reference sequence). V trimming: 4 bases; J trimming: 3 bases; junction bases outside the gene matches: 5. This CDR3 contains 15 residues. The CDR3 DNA reads TGTGCCAGTAGTAGAACAGGGGGTATCAATCAGCCCCAGCATTTT. This sequence encodes CASSRTGGINQPQHF.

The rearrangement joins TRBV19 to TRBJ2-2; D is possibly TRBD2 (6 bases). With 6 bases removed from V and 2 bases from J, the gap between germline ends came to 22 bases. CDR1 is LNHDA, CDR2 SQIVND, per germline (reference sequence). The CDR3 is 18 residues long. CDR3 region: CASSTVGEAPLNTGELFF. CDR3 in DNA: TGTGCCAGTAGCACTGTGGGGGAGGCCCCTCTCAACACCGGGGAGCTGTTTTTT.

A word on this clone: This sample also contains other DNA sequences that code for the same CDR3. The V and J genes are TRBV7-9 and TRBJ1-2; maybe TRBD1 (6 bases). The CDR3 extends over 13 amino acids. Per germline, CDR1 SEHNR and CDR2 FQNEAQ (reference sequence). V shed 5 bases and J shed 2 bases, with 9 bases lying between them. In nucleotides, the CDR3 is TGTGCCAGCAGCCCCCAGGGGAACTATGGCTACACCTTC. Amino acids: CASSPQGNYGYTF.

This clone was observed a single time. V usage is TRBV7-9 and J usage is TRBJ2-7, with 8 bases that match TRBD2. The germline V gene encodes CDR1 SEHNR and CDR2 FQNEAQ (reference sequence). Unmatched junction bases numbered 4, after V lost 1 base and J lost 2 bases. CDR3 length equals 15 residues. The CDR3 protein is CASSLGGGRPYEQYF. The CDR3 DNA is TGTGCCAGCAGCTTAGGCGGGGGGCGACCCTACGAGCAGTACTTC.

This chain links TRBV20-1 with TRBJ2-7; D uncertain. In germline, CDR1 is DFQATT, CDR2 SNEGSKA (reference sequence). V dropped 5 bases and J dropped 6 bases, with 11 bases sitting between them. This CDR3 has 11 residues. Here the CDR3 reads CSARTTVEQYF. As DNA, the CDR3 is TGCAGTGCTCGGACGACCGTCGAGCAGTACTTC.

This chain connects TRBV4-3 to TRBJ1-4; no firm D call. Trimming left V 1 base short and J 3 bases short, with 6 bases between. CDR3 length: 14 residues. Germline CDR1 is LGHNA and CDR2 is YSLEER. The CDR3 DNA reads TGCGCCAGCAGCCAAGGAGGCGCTAATGAAAAACTGTTTTTT. Protein product: CASSQGGANEKLFF.

This chain connects TRBV5-1 to TRBJ1-2; 10 nucleotides line up with TRBD1. The trim removed 2 bases at V and 4 bases at J, leaving 5 bases unmatched. Looked up from germline, CDR1 is SGHRS and CDR2 is YFSETQ. The CDR3 runs to 15 residues. The CDR3 nucleotides are TGCGCCAGCAGCTTTGGGACAGGGGAGAGCTATGGCTACACCTTC. Protein product: CASSFGTGESYGYTF.

This clone turned up a few times. The CDR3 DNA reads TGTGCCAGTAGCGACCGGGACAGGGGTTCCTACGAGCAGTACTTC. This codes for CASSDRDRGSYEQYF. J is TRBJ2-7 and V is TRBV19; 10 nucleotides line up with TRBD1. The CDR3 is 15 amino acids. V was clipped by 6 bases and J by 1 base; unmatched bases: 6. Looked up from germline, CDR1 is LNHDA and CDR2 is SQIVND (reference sequence).

In this sample, this clone turned up a few times. The chain has TRBV19 and TRBJ1-5; 7 nucleotides agree with TRBD1. Per germline, CDR1 LNHDA and CDR2 SQIVND (reference sequence). After removal of 2 bases from V and 7 bases from J, the junction contained 5 bases not matched to a gene. The CDR3 consists of 14 residues. DNA for the CDR3: TGTGCCAGTAGTATAACAGGGGACCGACAGCCCCAGCATTTT. Its translation: CASSITGDRQPQHF.

J is TRBJ1-5 and V is TRBV2, with a tentative D call TRBD1 (6 bases). Trimming stripped 7 bases from V and 4 bases from J, with 14 bases between. Per the germline V gene, CDR1 is SNHLY and CDR2 is FYNNEI. The CDR3 extends over 14 amino acids. The chain's CDR3 is CASNRDRTNQPQHF. The CDR3 nucleotides read TGTGCCAGCAATAGAGACAGGACGAATCAGCCCCAGCATTTT.

Here the CDR3 reads CASSSSRSTGELFF. CDR3 coding DNA: TGTGCCAGCAGCTCTTCCCGGAGTACCGGGGAGCTGTTTTTT. The rearrangement uses TRBV11-3 and TRBJ2-2; D is unresolved. The germline gives CDR1 SGHNT, CDR2 YENEEA. The CDR3 consists of 14 residues. The V end lost 4 bases, the J end lost 5 bases, and 11 bases lay between the germline ends. The whole variable domain, remainder taken from reference TRBV11-3 and TRBJ2-2, is EAGVVQSPRYKIIEKKQPVAFWCNPISGHNTLYWYLQNLGQGPELLIRYENEEAVDDSQLPKDRFSAERLKGVDSTLKIQPAELGDSAVYLCASSSSRSTGELFFGEGSRLTVL.

This rearrangement joins TRBV14 to TRBJ2-7; D tentatively fits TRBD1 or TRBD2 (5 bases each). The CDR3 is made up of 15 amino acids. Germline V gene lookup returns CDR1 SGHDN and CDR2 FVKESK. Trimming removed 5 bases at V and 0 bases at J, with 14 bases between. The CDR3 protein is CASSEWGSRSYEQYF. DNA of the CDR3: TGTGCCAGCAGCGAGTGGGGGTCCCGCTCCTACGAGCAGTACTTC.

This sequence joins TRBV30 and TRBJ1-2; 7 bases align to TRBD1. This CDR3 has 12 residues. V lost 0 bases and J lost 8; bases outside the gene matches: 3. CDR1 and CDR2 (germline): GTSNPN, SVGIG (reference sequence). DNA for the CDR3: TGTGCCTGGAGTGTGGGACAGCAGGGCTACACCTTC. Residues: CAWSVGQQGYTF. Using reference TRBV30 and TRBJ1-2 for the parts outside the CDR3, the full variable domain is SQTIHQWPATLVQPVGSPLSLECTVEGTSNPNLYWYRQAAGRGLQLLFYSVGIGQISSEVPQNLSASRPQDRQFILSSKKLLLSDSGFYLCAWSVGQQGYTFGSGTRLTVV.

J is TRBJ2-1 and V is TRBV15; D perhaps matches TRBD1 (6 bases). V gave up 8 bases and J gave up 2 bases, with 16 bases separating them. CDR1 LNHNV and CDR2 YYDKDF come from the germline V gene (reference sequence). The CDR3 is 15 amino acids. CDR3 DNA: TGTGCCACCGGTCGGACAGAAACCCCCTACAATGAGCAGTTCTTC. Protein: CATGRTETPYNEQFF.

This clone was detected only once. This rearrangement joins TRBV19 to TRBJ1-1; D is ambiguous. Per germline, CDR1 LNHDA and CDR2 SQIVND (reference sequence). This CDR3 is 13 amino acids long. With 4 bases removed from V and 3 bases from J, the gap between germline ends came to 9 bases. This CDR3 reads CASSTVIHTEAFF. DNA of the CDR3: TGTGCCAGTAGTACCGTAATACACACTGAAGCTTTCTTT.